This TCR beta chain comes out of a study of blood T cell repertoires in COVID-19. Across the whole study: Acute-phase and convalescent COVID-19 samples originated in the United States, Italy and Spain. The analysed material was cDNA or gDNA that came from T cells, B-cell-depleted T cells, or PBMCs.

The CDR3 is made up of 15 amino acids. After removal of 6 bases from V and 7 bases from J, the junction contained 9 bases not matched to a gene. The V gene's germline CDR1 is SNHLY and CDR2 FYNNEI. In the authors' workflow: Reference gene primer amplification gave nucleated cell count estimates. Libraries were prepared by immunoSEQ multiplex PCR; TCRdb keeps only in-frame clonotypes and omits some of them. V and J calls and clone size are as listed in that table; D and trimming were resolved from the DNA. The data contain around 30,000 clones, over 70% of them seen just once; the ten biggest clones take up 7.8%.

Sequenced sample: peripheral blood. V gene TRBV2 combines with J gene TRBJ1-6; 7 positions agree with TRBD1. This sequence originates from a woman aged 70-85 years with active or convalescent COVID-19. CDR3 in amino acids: CASRLQGTQNSPLHF. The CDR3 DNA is TGTGCCAGCAGACTACAGGGGACCCAGAATTCACCCCTCCACTTT.